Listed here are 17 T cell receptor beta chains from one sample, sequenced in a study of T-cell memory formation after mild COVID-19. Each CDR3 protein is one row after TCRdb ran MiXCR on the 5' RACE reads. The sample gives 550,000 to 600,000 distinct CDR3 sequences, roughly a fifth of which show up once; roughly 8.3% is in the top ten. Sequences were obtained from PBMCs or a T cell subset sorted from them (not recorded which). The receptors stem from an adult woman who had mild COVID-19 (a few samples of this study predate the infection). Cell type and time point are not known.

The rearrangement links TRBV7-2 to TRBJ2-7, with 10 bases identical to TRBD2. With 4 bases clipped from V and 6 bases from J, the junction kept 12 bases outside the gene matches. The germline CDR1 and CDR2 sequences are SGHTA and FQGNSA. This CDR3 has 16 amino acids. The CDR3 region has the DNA TGTGCCAGCAGCTCCCATTGGCTAGCGGGAGTAAGCGAGCAGTACTTC. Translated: CASSSHWLAGVSEQYF. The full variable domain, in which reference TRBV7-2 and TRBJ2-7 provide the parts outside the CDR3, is GAGVSQSPSNKVTEKGKDVELRCDPISGHTALYWYRQSLGQGLEFLIYFQGNSAPDKSGLPSDRFSAERTGGSVSTLTIQRTQQEDSAVYLCASSSHWLAGVSEQYFGPGTRLTVT.

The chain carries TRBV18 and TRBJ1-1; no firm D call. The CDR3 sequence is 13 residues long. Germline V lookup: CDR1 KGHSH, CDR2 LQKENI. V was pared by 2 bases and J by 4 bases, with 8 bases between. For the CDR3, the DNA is TGTGCCAGCTCACCAAGTAGGGTCACTGAAGCTTTCTTT. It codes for CASSPSRVTEAFF.

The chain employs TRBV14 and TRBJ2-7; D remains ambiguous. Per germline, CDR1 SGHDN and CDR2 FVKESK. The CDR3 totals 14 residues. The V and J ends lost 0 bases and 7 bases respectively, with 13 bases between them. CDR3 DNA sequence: TGTGCCAGCAGCCAAGATCCAGGCCTCTTGGAGCAGTACTTC. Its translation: CASSQDPGLLEQYF. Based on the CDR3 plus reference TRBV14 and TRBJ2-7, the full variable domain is EAGVTQFPSHSVIEKGQTVTLRCDPISGHDNLYWYRRVMGKEIKFLLHFVKESKQDESGMPNNRFLAERTGGTYSTLKVQPAELEDSGVYFCASSQDPGLLEQYFGPGTRLTVT.

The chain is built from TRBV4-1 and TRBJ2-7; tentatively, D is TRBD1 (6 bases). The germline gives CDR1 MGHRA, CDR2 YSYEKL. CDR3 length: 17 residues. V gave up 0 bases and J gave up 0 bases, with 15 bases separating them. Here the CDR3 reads CASSQEYRGSLSYEQYF. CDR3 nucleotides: TGCGCCAGCAGCCAAGAATATAGGGGGAGCCTCTCCTACGAGCAGTACTTC.

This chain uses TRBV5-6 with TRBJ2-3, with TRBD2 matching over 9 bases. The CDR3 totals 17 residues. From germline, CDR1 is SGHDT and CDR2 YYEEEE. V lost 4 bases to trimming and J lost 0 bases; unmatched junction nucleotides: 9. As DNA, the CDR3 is TGTGCCAGCAGCCGCAGACTAGCGGACTTAAGCACAGATACGCAGTATTTT. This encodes CASSRRLADLSTDTQYF.

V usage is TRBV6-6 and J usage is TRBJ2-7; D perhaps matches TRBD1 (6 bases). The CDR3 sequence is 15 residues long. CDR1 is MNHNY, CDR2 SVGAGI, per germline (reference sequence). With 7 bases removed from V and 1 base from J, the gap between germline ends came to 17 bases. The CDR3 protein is CASTRGDNLSYEQYF. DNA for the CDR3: TGTGCCAGCACCCGTGGGGACAACTTATCCTACGAGCAGTACTTC.

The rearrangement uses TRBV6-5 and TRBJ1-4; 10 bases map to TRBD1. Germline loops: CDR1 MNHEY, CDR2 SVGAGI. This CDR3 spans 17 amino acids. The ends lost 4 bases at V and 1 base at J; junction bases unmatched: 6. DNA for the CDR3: TGTGCCAGCAGTTCGGGACAGGGGAGGAGAACTAATGAAAAACTGTTTTTT. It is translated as CASSSGQGRRTNEKLFF.

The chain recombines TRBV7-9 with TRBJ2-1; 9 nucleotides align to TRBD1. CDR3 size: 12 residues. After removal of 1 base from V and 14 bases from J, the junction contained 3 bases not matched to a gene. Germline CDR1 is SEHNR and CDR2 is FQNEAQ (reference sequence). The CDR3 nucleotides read TGTGCCAGCAGCTTAGGTACAGGGGGCAAGTTCTTC. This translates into CASSLGTGGKFF. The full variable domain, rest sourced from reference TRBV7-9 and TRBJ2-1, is DTGVSQNPRHKITKRGQNVTFRCDPISEHNRLYWYRQTLGQGPEFLTYFQNEAQLEKSRLLSDRFSAERPKGSFSTLEIQRTEQGDSAMYLCASSLGTGGKFFGPGTRLTVL.

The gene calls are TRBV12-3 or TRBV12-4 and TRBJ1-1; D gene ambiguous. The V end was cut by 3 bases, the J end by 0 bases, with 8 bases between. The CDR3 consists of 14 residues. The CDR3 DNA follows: TGTGCCAGCAGTTTTCCGGGGATGAACACTGAAGCTTTCTTT. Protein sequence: CASSFPGMNTEAFF.

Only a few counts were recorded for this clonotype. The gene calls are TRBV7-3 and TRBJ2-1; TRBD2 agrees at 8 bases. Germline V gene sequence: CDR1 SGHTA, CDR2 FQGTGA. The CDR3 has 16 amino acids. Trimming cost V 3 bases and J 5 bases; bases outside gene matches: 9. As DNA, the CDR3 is TGTGCCAGCAGCTTTTCCGGGACTAGTCCCAACAATGAGCAGTTCTTC. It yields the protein CASSFSGTSPNNEQFF.

CDR3 sequence reads: CASRVEAGGEETQYF. For the CDR3, the DNA is TGTGCCAGCAGGGTCGAGGCAGGGGGCGAAGAGACCCAGTACTTC. The chain carries TRBV5-4 and TRBJ2-5; 8 positions match TRBD1. Germline V gives CDR1 SGHNT, CDR2 YYREEE (reference sequence). Trimming at V came to 5 bases and at J to 3 bases, leaving 9 bases not matched to a gene. The CDR3 contains 15 residues.

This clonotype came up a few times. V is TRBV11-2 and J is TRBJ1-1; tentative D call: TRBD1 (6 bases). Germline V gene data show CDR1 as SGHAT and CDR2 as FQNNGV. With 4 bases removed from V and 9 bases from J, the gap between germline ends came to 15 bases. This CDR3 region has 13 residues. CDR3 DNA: TGTGCCAGCAGCTCGGGGGCAGGGTTCAAAGCTTTCTTT. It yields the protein CASSSGAGFKAFF.

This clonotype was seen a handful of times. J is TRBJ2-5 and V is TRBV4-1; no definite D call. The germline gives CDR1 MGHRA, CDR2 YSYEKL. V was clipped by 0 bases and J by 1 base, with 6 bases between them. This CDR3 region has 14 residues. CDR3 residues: CASSQELPQETQYF. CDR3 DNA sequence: TGCGCCAGCAGCCAAGAGCTACCCCAAGAGACCCAGTACTTC.

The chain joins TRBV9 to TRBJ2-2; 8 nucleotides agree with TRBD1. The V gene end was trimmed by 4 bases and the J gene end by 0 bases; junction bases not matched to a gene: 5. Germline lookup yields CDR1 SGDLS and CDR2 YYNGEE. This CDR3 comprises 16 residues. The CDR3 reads CASSLRQGPNTGELFF. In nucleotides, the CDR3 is TGTGCCAGCAGCCTTCGACAGGGGCCGAACACCGGGGAGCTGTTTTTT. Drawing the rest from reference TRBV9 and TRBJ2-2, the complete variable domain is DSGVTQTPKHLITATGQRVTLRCSPRSGDLSVYWYQQSLDQGLQFLIQYYNGEERAKGNILERFSAQQFPDLHSELNLSSLELGDSALYFCASSLRQGPNTGELFFGEGSRLTVL.

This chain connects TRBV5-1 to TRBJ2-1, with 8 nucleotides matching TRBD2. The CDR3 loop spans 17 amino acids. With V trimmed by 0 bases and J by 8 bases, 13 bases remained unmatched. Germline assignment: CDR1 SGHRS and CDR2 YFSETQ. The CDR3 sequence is CASSLVGGGSGSYEQFF. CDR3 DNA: TGCGCCAGCAGCTTGGTAGGCGGAGGAAGCGGGAGTTATGAGCAGTTCTTC.

CDR3 loop: CASTRDRSNSPLHF. The DNA for the CDR3 is TGTGCCAGCACCAGGGACAGGAGTAATTCACCCCTCCACTTT. The J gene is TRBJ1-6, the V gene TRBV7-8, with 8 nucleotides matching TRBD1. Germline CDR1 and CDR2: SGHVS and FQNEAQ. J lost 6 bases, V lost 7 bases, and 5 bases had no gene match. The CDR3 contains 14 residues.

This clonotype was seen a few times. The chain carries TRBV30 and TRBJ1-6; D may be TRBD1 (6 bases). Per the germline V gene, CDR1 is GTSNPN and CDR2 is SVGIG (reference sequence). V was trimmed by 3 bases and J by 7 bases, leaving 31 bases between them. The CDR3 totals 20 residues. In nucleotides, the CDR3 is TGTGCCTGGAGCCCTGTTCAGGCCTGGGGGGGCGTCCGGCGAAATTCACCCCTCCACTTT. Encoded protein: CAWSPVQAWGGVRRNSPLHF.